Below are 18 T cell receptor beta chains sequenced from a single sample in a study of shared clonotypes between healthy human individuals. The repertoire was sequenced with immunoSEQ multiplex PCR; TCRdb's copy has only in-frame clones and lacks some. The table includes around 1,900,000 clones, around 93% detected once. It was CD45RO-negative cells, positively selected for CCR7, that made up naive CD8 cells, with terminally differentiated effector memory CD45RA+ cells excluded. Sequencing was done on a sample of naive CD8+ T cells from PBMCs. The receptors derive from a man aged 18 to 35 in good health. Some clones in this sample may be carry-over from other donors' samples.

This chain joins TRBV27 and TRBJ2-3; 11 bases align to TRBD2. The CDR3 consists of 16 residues. The germline CDR1 and CDR2 sequences are MNHEY and SMNVEV (reference sequence). With V trimmed by 4 bases and J by 5 bases, 8 bases remained unmatched. CDR3: CASSSLGLAGLDTQYF. The CDR3 DNA reads TGTGCCAGCAGTTCCCTTGGACTAGCGGGCCTAGATACGCAGTATTTT.

This clone occurred once. The chain couples TRBV5-6 to TRBJ2-3; D call uncertain. Trimming took off 1 base at V and 4 bases at J, with 4 bases between the two ends. This CDR3 comprises 12 residues. From germline, CDR1 is SGHDT and CDR2 YYEEEE. CDR3 nucleotides: TGTGCCAGCAGCTTGACCCCAGATACGCAGTATTTT. It yields the protein CASSLTPDTQYF.

The chain employs TRBV9 and TRBJ1-3, with TRBD1 matching over 10 bases. V lost 3 bases, J lost 0 bases, and 6 bases stayed unmatched. Germline V gene lookup returns CDR1 SGDLS and CDR2 YYNGEE. The CDR3 is 17 amino acids. CDR3 DNA: TGTGCCAGCAGCGCCTGGACAGGGGGGGACTCTGGAAACACCATATATTTT. Encoded protein: CASSAWTGGDSGNTIYF.

The chain has TRBV13 and TRBJ2-1; D may be TRBD1 or TRBD2 (5 bases each). The CDR3 contains 18 residues. Trimming took off 2 bases at V and 2 bases at J, with 19 bases between the two ends. The germline V gene has CDR1 PRHDT and CDR2 FYEKMQ (reference sequence). The CDR3 nucleotides read TGTGCCAGCAGCTTAAGATCTCGAAACGGGGCGCCCTACAATGAGCAGTTCTTC. It translates to CASSLRSRNGAPYNEQFF.

This chain uses TRBV30 with TRBJ2-2, with D unclear. This CDR3 has 16 amino acids. The germline V gene has CDR1 GTSNPN and CDR2 SVGIG (reference sequence). Trimming cost V 3 bases and J 0 bases, with 14 bases left between them. The CDR3 sequence: CAWSPGTGTNTGELFF. The CDR3 DNA reads TGTGCCTGGAGCCCCGGTACGGGCACGAACACCGGGGAGCTGTTTTTT.

This sequence joins TRBV28 and TRBJ1-3; no clear D. V lost 1 base, J lost 4 bases, and 14 bases lay in between. Germline CDR1 reads MDHEN; CDR2 reads SYDVKM. The CDR3 contains 16 residues. The CDR3 protein is CASSLSTLGRGNTIYF. In DNA, the CDR3 is TGTGCCAGCAGTTTATCGACACTTGGCCGAGGAAACACCATATATTTT.

The CDR3 reads CASSYSLGDPEQYF. Written as DNA, the CDR3 is TGTGCCAGCAGTTACTCCCTAGGGGACCCCGAGCAGTACTTC. The chain employs TRBV6-5 and TRBJ2-7; D assignment may be TRBD1 or TRBD2 (5 bases each). CDR3 length: 14 amino acids. The ends were cut back, 0 bases at V and 6 bases at J, with 12 bases in the middle. Looked up from germline, CDR1 is MNHEY and CDR2 is SVGAGI.

This clone was seen once. The rearrangement links TRBV5-4 to TRBJ2-7, with D perhaps TRBD1 (6 bases). This CDR3 spans 14 amino acids. The germline V gene encodes CDR1 SGHNT and CDR2 YYREEE (reference sequence). The V end lost 4 bases, the J end lost 3 bases, and 14 bases lay between the germline ends. The CDR3: CASSVTGKVYEQYF. In DNA form, the CDR3 reads TGTGCCAGCAGCGTTACAGGGAAGGTCTACGAGCAGTACTTC.

The chain is built from TRBV9 and TRBJ1-1, with 8 bases identical to TRBD1. The CDR3 extends over 15 amino acids. Losses at the gene ends were 0 bases for V and 3 bases for J; bases not matched to a gene: 4. Germline V gene lookup returns CDR1 SGDLS and CDR2 YYNGEE. In DNA form, the CDR3 reads TGTGCCAGCAGCGTAGGGGGACAGGAAGACACTGAAGCTTTCTTT. The encoded protein is CASSVGGQEDTEAFF.

In nucleotides, the CDR3 is TGTGCCAGCAGTTACGTGGTAGCGGGAGCCACAGATACGCAGTATTTT. It is translated as CASSYVVAGATDTQYF. The chain is built from TRBV6-5 and TRBJ2-3, with 9 bases lining up with TRBD2. The ends lost 2 bases at V and 2 bases at J; junction bases unmatched: 5. This CDR3 is 16 amino acids long. Germline values: CDR1 MNHEY, CDR2 SVGAGI.

V usage is TRBV25-1 and J usage is TRBJ2-7; D gene ambiguous. This CDR3 spans 15 amino acids. In germline, CDR1 is MGHDK, CDR2 SYGVNS. The V and J ends lost 1 base and 5 bases respectively, with 15 bases between them. CDR3 nucleotide sequence: TGTGCCAGCAGTGAATCCCCTTATCCCAGGCACGAGCAGTACTTC. It encodes CASSESPYPRHEQYF.

The V gene is TRBV6-6, the J gene TRBJ2-7; the D gene is possibly TRBD1 (5 bases). Germline V gene lookup returns CDR1 MNHNY and CDR2 SVGAGI (reference sequence). The CDR3 is 13 amino acids. Trimming left V 2 bases short and J 6 bases short, with 11 bases between. CDR3 sequence: CASSYPGLREQYF. Here the CDR3 DNA reads TGTGCCAGCAGTTACCCAGGGCTGCGCGAGCAGTACTTC.

The chain links TRBV4-1 to TRBJ1-2; D uncertain. CDR1 is MGHRA and CDR2 is YSYEKL in the germline V gene. V was clipped by 3 bases and J by 4 bases, with 15 bases between them. CDR3 length equals 15 residues. The chain's CDR3 is CASSHTQAGVYGYTF. CDR3 coding DNA: TGCGCCAGCAGCCATACCCAGGCCGGGGTCTATGGCTACACCTTC.

This chain connects TRBV30 to TRBJ2-2; 7 bases map to TRBD2. With V trimmed by 5 bases and J by 5 bases, 5 bases remained unmatched. Germline values: CDR1 GTSNPN, CDR2 SVGIG (reference sequence). This CDR3 contains 13 residues. This CDR3 reads CAWAAGLTGELFF. DNA of the CDR3: TGTGCCTGGGCCGCGGGACTAACCGGGGAGCTGTTTTTT.

This clone appeared a few times. Written as DNA, the CDR3 is TGTGCCAGCAGCGAAACGGGACAGATCGTCTATGGCTACACCTTC. Amino acids: CASSETGQIVYGYTF. The genes are TRBV2 and TRBJ1-2, with 7 bases that match TRBD1. The J segment lost 4 bases and the V segment lost 6 bases, leaving 11 bases of the junction unmatched. CDR3 length equals 15 residues. Germline V gene data show CDR1 as SNHLY and CDR2 as FYNNEI. The full variable domain, its missing parts supplied by reference TRBV2 and TRBJ1-2, is EPEVTQTPSHQVTQMGQEVILRCVPISNHLYFYWYRQILGQKVEFLVSFYNNEISEKSEIFDDQFSVERPDGSNFTLKIRSTKLEDSAMYFCASSETGQIVYGYTFGSGTRLTVV.

The chain links TRBV9 to TRBJ2-5; 7 bases are a match to TRBD2. CDR1 is SGDLS, CDR2 YYNGEE, per germline. Germline trimming cut 0 bases from V and 5 bases from J; bases unmatched to any gene: 7. This CDR3 is 15 amino acids long. CDR3 protein: CASSVGEGLGETQYF. CDR3 nucleotide sequence: TGTGCCAGCAGCGTAGGGGAGGGGTTGGGGGAGACCCAGTACTTC.

The chain employs TRBV11-2 and TRBJ1-5; no clear D. The V end lost 1 base, the J end lost 0 bases, and 7 bases lay between the germline ends. The CDR3 runs 15 residues. Germline CDR1 and CDR2: SGHAT and FQNNGV. CDR3 coding DNA: TGTGCCAGCAGCTTAGGTGGATTTAGCAATCAGCCCCAGCATTTT. Its translation is CASSLGGFSNQPQHF.

The genes are TRBV28 and TRBJ2-7, with 7 positions matching TRBD2. V shed 2 bases, J shed 0 bases, and the junction held 10 bases outside the gene matches. Germline CDR1 and CDR2: MDHEN and SYDVKM. The CDR3 is made up of 17 amino acids. Written as DNA, the CDR3 is TGTGCCAGCAGTTTACCCTACCTAGCGGAGGGCTCCTACGAGCAGTACTTC. Residues: CASSLPYLAEGSYEQYF.